This paragraph covers one TCR beta chain sequence. Its antigen is undetermined. The data are from a study of T cell clones after liver transplantation. CDR3 length equals 15 residues. With V trimmed by 5 bases and J by 2 bases, 7 bases remained unmatched. Germline CDR1 reads MNHEY; CDR2 reads SMNVEV (reference sequence). Study findings and constraints: In 5 of 8 subjects, circulating graft-donor-reactive CD4 TCRbeta sequences fell significantly after transplant.

Clones were sequenced by immunoSEQ multiplex PCR, and TCRdb holds only the in-frame ones, with some missing. The sample carries roughly 100,000 clones, around 80% recorded once. The sequenced sample was CD4+ T cells from blood, obtained approximately 43 months after liver transplant. The source is a human patient who received a liver transplant. Some T cells may have come from the graft donor. The chain combines TRBV27 with TRBJ2-7, with TRBD1 matching 9 bases. The CDR3 protein is CASSVTGTGPYEQYF. The CDR3 nucleotides read TGTGCCAGCAGTGTAACCGGGACAGGGCCCTACGAGCAGTACTTC.